These 11 T cell receptor beta chains came from one sample sequenced in a study of blood T cells in healthy people across ages. Primed by a sample-barcoded 5' primer and a J-beta primer mix, a second PCR proceeded for about 6 to 11 cycles. MiXCR, applied by TCRdb to the 5' RACE reads, yields one record per CDR3 protein. The table records about 1.4 million distinct CDR3 sequences, roughly 59% of them present only once. The sample taken for sequencing was blood. These receptors were taken from a man between 18 and 35 years old in good health.

This clonotype has just a few counts. The rearrangement links TRBV4-1 to TRBJ2-5, with a tentative D call TRBD1 (5 bases). Trimming took off 6 bases at V and 4 bases at J, with 21 bases between the two ends. The length of the CDR3 is 16 residues. Germline V lookup: CDR1 MGHRA, CDR2 YSYEKL. Here the CDR3 reads CASSSSNLHQGETQYF. DNA for the CDR3: TGCGCCAGCAGTTCTTCCAATTTGCACCAGGGAGAGACCCAGTACTTC.

The rearrangement links TRBV2 to TRBJ1-2; the D gene is possibly TRBD1 (5 bases). The V end lost 8 bases, the J end lost 9 bases, and 10 bases lay between the germline ends. This CDR3 comprises 10 residues. Germline lookup yields CDR1 SNHLY and CDR2 FYNNEI. DNA of the CDR3: TGTGCCAGCGTACAGGTTCGCTACACCTTC. Amino acids: CASVQVRYTF. Using reference TRBV2 and TRBJ1-2 for the parts outside the CDR3, the full variable domain is EPEVTQTPSHQVTQMGQEVILRCVPISNHLYFYWYRQILGQKVEFLVSFYNNEISEKSEIFDDQFSVERPDGSNFTLKIRSTKLEDSAMYFCASVQVRYTFGSGTRLTVV.

The V call is TRBV11-2, the J call TRBJ1-2; no definite D call. Per the germline V gene, CDR1 is SGHAT and CDR2 is FQNNGV. Trimming removed 2 bases at V and 6 bases at J, with 19 bases between. The CDR3 loop spans 16 amino acids. In nucleotides, the CDR3 is TGTGCCAGCAGCTTATTCGCCGGTCGTTCGGTCCATGGCTACACCTTC. This encodes CASSLFAGRSVHGYTF.

The rearrangement uses TRBV20-1 and TRBJ1-2, with 7 bases lining up with TRBD1. Germline V gene sequence: CDR1 DFQATT, CDR2 SNEGSKA (reference sequence). Losses at the gene ends were 5 bases for V and 7 bases for J; bases not matched to a gene: 16. This CDR3 comprises 15 residues. The DNA for the CDR3 is TGCAGTGCTGGAGGCCACTACTCGGCAGGGGGTGGCTACACCTTC. Its protein is CSAGGHYSAGGGYTF.

The table lists this clonotype with many counts. The chain uses TRBV3-1 and TRBJ2-3, with D possibly being TRBD1 (6 bases). CDR3 length equals 15 residues. The V end was cut by 1 base, the J end by 5 bases, with 13 bases between. The germline V gene encodes CDR1 LGHDT and CDR2 YNNKEL (reference sequence). CDR3 loop: CASSQGGGDIDTQYF. The CDR3 coding sequence is TGTGCCAGCAGCCAAGGTGGGGGCGATATAGATACGCAGTATTTT.

The chain uses TRBV7-9 and TRBJ2-7; no clear D. V lost 3 bases and J 0 bases, leaving 9 bases between the germline ends. The CDR3 sequence is 14 residues long. Germline CDR1 is SEHNR and CDR2 is FQNEAQ (reference sequence). The chain's CDR3 is CASSFKVGSYEQYF. In DNA, the CDR3 is TGTGCCAGCAGCTTTAAGGTCGGCTCCTACGAGCAGTACTTC.

The chain has TRBV29-1 and TRBJ2-7; a possible D gene is TRBD2 (6 bases). There are 13 residues in the CDR3. Germline V gene lookup returns CDR1 SQVTM and CDR2 ANQGSEA. V lost 6 bases to trimming and J lost 4 bases, with 16 bases between them. CDR3 bases: TGCAGCGTCCGGACTACGACCAGGTACGAGCAGTACTTC. This encodes CSVRTTTRYEQYF.

The CDR3 protein is CASSLDPGFRAPTSYEQYF. The DNA of the CDR3 is TGTGCCAGCAGCTTAGACCCAGGGTTCAGGGCCCCAACCTCCTACGAGCAGTACTTC. The V call is TRBV11-2, the J call TRBJ2-7, with a weak D call TRBD1 (5 bases). Looked up from germline, CDR1 is SGHAT and CDR2 is FQNNGV. Trimming shortened V by 0 bases and J by 0 bases, and 21 bases separated the two germline ends. This CDR3 has 19 amino acids.

This chain connects TRBV7-2 to TRBJ2-1, with D perhaps TRBD2 (5 bases). The CDR3 has 11 residues. Germline V CDR1 and CDR2: SGHTA, FQGNSA. V was shortened by 11 bases and J by 6 bases, with 11 bases between the two germline ends. CDR3 sequence (DNA): TGTGCCCTCGAGGGAAGCAATGAGCAGTTCTTC. Translated: CALEGSNEQFF. Drawing the rest from reference TRBV7-2 and TRBJ2-1, the complete variable domain is GAGVSQSPSNKVTEKGKDVELRCDPISGHTALYWYRQSLGQGLEFLIYFQGNSAPDKSGLPSDRFSAERTGGSVSTLTIQRTQQEDSAVYLCALEGSNEQFFGPGTRLTVL.

The chain links TRBV15 to TRBJ2-5; no reliable D call. Germline assignment: CDR1 LNHNV and CDR2 YYDKDF (reference sequence). Deletions cut 0 bases from V and 2 bases from J, with 10 bases between. CDR3 length: 15 amino acids. DNA for the CDR3: TGTGCCACCAGCAGAGATAAGGTCTCTCAAGAGACCCAGTACTTC. Protein: CATSRDKVSQETQYF.

This clonotype has more than one count but fewer than ten. The genes are TRBV20-1 and TRBJ2-7; D gene uncertain. CDR3 size: 15 residues. V was cut by 0 bases and J by 2 bases, with 14 bases left in between. Looked up from germline, CDR1 is DFQATT and CDR2 is SNEGSKA (reference sequence). CDR3 sequence reads: CSARDLRGRAYEQYF. The CDR3 bases are TGCAGTGCTAGAGATTTACGCGGCAGAGCCTACGAGCAGTACTTC.